This entry lists 22 T cell receptor beta chains sequenced from one sample in a study of monozygotic twins with cystic fibrosis. Sequencing was performed with immunoSEQ multiplex PCR; in TCRdb, only in-frame clones are kept and a portion is missing. The data show more than 9,500 clones, 85% seen once. Sequenced sample: blood. The origin of the receptors is a man aged 18 to 30 with cystic fibrosis.

The chain joins TRBV7-2 to TRBJ2-5; 7 bases match TRBD2. CDR3 length: 17 amino acids. V was pared by 5 bases and J by 4 bases, with 16 bases of the junction left unmatched. CDR1 SGHTA and CDR2 FQGNSA come from the germline V gene. The CDR3, as DNA: TGTGCCAGCAGCGCACGAGCGGGGTGGTTGTTGGGAGAGACCCAGTACTTC. Its protein is CASSARAGWLLGETQYF.

The V call is TRBV6-4, the J call TRBJ1-5; D remains unclear. Germline V gene sequence: CDR1 MRHNA, CDR2 SNTAGT. V lost 3 bases and J 4 bases, leaving 7 bases between the germline ends. CDR3 length: 13 residues. Here the CDR3 DNA reads TGTGCCAGCAGTGAAGAAGATAATCAGCCCCAGCATTTT. It translates to CASSEEDNQPQHF.

This rearrangement joins TRBV9 to TRBJ1-3; D possibly corresponds to TRBD1 (5 bases). The germline V and J ends were trimmed by 2 bases and 0 bases, with 6 bases remaining between them. This CDR3 comprises 14 residues. Germline V gene data show CDR1 as SGDLS and CDR2 as YYNGEE. The CDR3 region is CASSVGVSGNTIYF. The CDR3 nucleotides read TGTGCCAGCAGCGTGGGGGTCTCTGGAAACACCATATATTTT. The full variable domain, completed using reference TRBV9 and TRBJ1-3, is DSGVTQTPKHLITATGQRVTLRCSPRSGDLSVYWYQQSLDQGLQFLIQYYNGEERAKGNILERFSAQQFPDLHSELNLSSLELGDSALYFCASSVGVSGNTIYFGEGSWLTVV.

The chain combines TRBV9 with TRBJ1-2; D not resolved. Per the germline V gene, CDR1 is SGDLS and CDR2 is YYNGEE. V shed 4 bases and J shed 6 bases, with 13 bases lying between them. The CDR3 extends over 13 amino acids. DNA for the CDR3: TGTGCCAGCAGCCCCCCGGGAAATGATGGCTACACCTTC. This encodes CASSPPGNDGYTF.

The chain carries TRBV4-3 and TRBJ2-1; 9 nucleotides agree with TRBD2. Germline values: CDR1 LGHNA, CDR2 YSLEER. The CDR3 is 17 amino acids. V lost 3 bases and J lost 7; bases outside the gene matches: 13. The CDR3 region is CASSHPAGRGGLNEQFF. For the CDR3, the DNA is TGCGCCAGCAGCCACCCCGCTGGGCGGGGGGGCCTGAATGAGCAGTTCTTC.

V and J are TRBV4-3 and TRBJ2-1; 7 bases align to TRBD1. The CDR3 sequence is 16 residues long. Germline-derived CDR1 and CDR2 are LGHNA and YSLEER. Trimming removed 0 bases from V and 9 bases from J; junction bases left unmatched: 11. CDR3 region: CASSQELYRGHLEQFF. The CDR3 DNA sequence: TGCGCCAGCAGCCAAGAACTTTACAGGGGACACCTTGAGCAGTTCTTC.

This clone was observed a handful of times. The CDR3 reads CASSGTVPNQPQHF. CDR3 bases: TGTGCCAGCAGTGGGACAGTCCCCAATCAGCCCCAGCATTTT. V is TRBV2 and J is TRBJ1-5, with a weak D call TRBD1 (6 bases). V lost 4 bases to trimming and J lost 3 bases, with 10 bases between them. Germline assignment: CDR1 SNHLY and CDR2 FYNNEI. The CDR3 has 14 residues.

The chain employs TRBV4-1 and TRBJ2-7, with D perhaps TRBD2 (5 bases). The CDR3 covers 14 residues. V was shortened by 5 bases and J by 2 bases, with 13 bases between the two germline ends. CDR1 is MGHRA, CDR2 YSYEKL, per germline. CDR3 bases: TGCGCCAGCAGCAAATCGGACGGGACCTACGAGCAGTACTTC. Its protein product is CASSKSDGTYEQYF.

Points on this clone: Mismatch with germline at one junction end may stem from a read error. This sequence joins TRBV6-1 and TRBJ2-5, with 12 bases matching TRBD2. The CDR3 has 20 residues. Germline CDR1 is MNHNS and CDR2 is SASEGT. The DNA of the CDR3 is TGTGCCAGCAGTCAAGCGGGGATAAATCTAGCGGGGGGGCTAGGAGAGACCCAGTACTTC. It yields the protein CASSQAGINLAGGLGETQYF.

The gene calls are TRBV5-6 and TRBJ2-7; no reliable D call. Trimming took off 2 bases at V and 0 bases at J, with 9 bases between the two ends. The CDR3 length is 14 residues. Germline CDR1 SGHDT, CDR2 YYEEEE. CDR3 DNA: TGTGCCAGCAGCTTTAGACAAAGCTCCTACGAGCAGTACTTC. Its translation: CASSFRQSSYEQYF.

This clone has a handful of counts. The V call is TRBV14, the J call TRBJ1-2, with TRBD1 matching over 10 bases. The V and J ends lost 1 base and 4 bases, in that order; junction bases with no gene match: 12. Germline loops: CDR1 SGHDN, CDR2 FVKESK. This CDR3 has 18 residues. CDR3 in amino acids: CASSQAKRRTGGCYGYTF. The CDR3 coding sequence is TGTGCCAGCAGCCAAGCCAAACGGAGGACAGGGGGATGCTATGGCTACACCTTC.

The CDR3 sequence: CASSGGSRGGRYGYTF. DNA for the CDR3: TGTGCCAGCAGTGGGGGCTCCCGAGGGGGCCGCTATGGCTACACCTTC. The rearrangement uses TRBV25-1 and TRBJ1-2, with 7 bases matching TRBD1. CDR3 length equals 16 residues. The germline gives CDR1 MGHDK, CDR2 SYGVNS. Trimming cost V 4 bases and J 4 bases; bases outside gene matches: 12.

The sample holds one count of this clone. The V and J genes are TRBV21-1 and TRBJ2-7; the tabulated D call, TRBD2, remains unverified against the DNA. TRBV21-1 is tagged as a pseudogene. The CDR3 has 12 residues. The CDR3 DNA reads as TGTGCCAGCAGCCCCCGCTCCTACGAGCAGTACTTC. Its protein is CASSPRSYEQYF.

The chain joins TRBV5-4 to TRBJ1-2; 9 bases align to TRBD1. V lost 0 bases and J lost 2; bases outside the gene matches: 2. From germline, CDR1 is SGHNT and CDR2 YYREEE (reference sequence). CDR3 size: 15 residues. CDR3 sequence (DNA): TGTGCCAGCAGCTTGGCGACAGGGGGAAACTATGGCTACACCTTC. Amino acids: CASSLATGGNYGYTF.

The chain recombines TRBV6-4 with TRBJ1-3, with D hard to call. The CDR3 covers 13 residues. Germline V gene data show CDR1 as MRHNA and CDR2 as SNTAGT. Deletions cut 2 bases from V and 4 bases from J, with 6 bases between. CDR3 amino acids: CASSDTRGNTIYF. CDR3 sequence (DNA): TGTGCCAGCAGTGACACCAGGGGAAACACCATATATTTT.

J is TRBJ1-4 and V is TRBV6-5; D unclear. The length of the CDR3 is 15 residues. V was shortened by 2 bases and J by 6 bases, with 13 bases between the two germline ends. Germline CDR1 and CDR2: MNHEY and SVGAGI. The CDR3 here is CASSYKKGVYEKLFF. In DNA form, the CDR3 reads TGTGCCAGCAGTTACAAAAAGGGCGTGTATGAAAAACTGTTTTTT.

The rearrangement uses TRBV5-6 and TRBJ2-7; D is ambiguous. Germline V gives CDR1 SGHDT, CDR2 YYEEEE. V was shortened by 6 bases and J by 4 bases, with 14 bases between the two germline ends. The CDR3 consists of 13 residues. CDR3 amino acids: CASTQAVGYEQYF. As DNA, the CDR3 is TGTGCCAGCACCCAGGCCGTGGGTTACGAGCAGTACTTC.

This clone has just one count. The genes are TRBV9 and TRBJ2-1, with unresolved D. The CDR3 covers 13 residues. Germline V gene data show CDR1 as SGDLS and CDR2 as YYNGEE. Trimming removed 4 bases at V and 3 bases at J, with 8 bases between. The CDR3 bases are TGTGCCAGCAGCCGAGACAACTACAATGAGCAGTTCTTC. This codes for CASSRDNYNEQFF.

This rearrangement joins TRBV7-9 to TRBJ2-2; a possible D gene is TRBD1 (6 bases). CDR3 size: 15 residues. The V gene's germline CDR1 is SEHNR and CDR2 FQNEAQ (reference sequence). Trimming removed 1 base from V and 4 bases from J, with 10 bases in between. CDR3 in DNA: TGTGCCAGCAGCTTAGACCGACAGGCCACCGGGGAGCTGTTTTTT. The encoded protein is CASSLDRQATGELFF.

V is TRBV9 and J is TRBJ2-5; no clear D. The CDR3 loop spans 14 amino acids. The germline V gene encodes CDR1 SGDLS and CDR2 YYNGEE. V dropped 0 bases and J dropped 4 bases, with 10 bases sitting between them. CDR3: CASSVGAERETQYF. CDR3 nucleotide sequence: TGTGCCAGCAGCGTAGGGGCCGAACGAGAGACCCAGTACTTC.

The chain employs TRBV5-1 and TRBJ2-1; 7 bases fit TRBD1. CDR3 length equals 15 residues. CDR1 and CDR2 (germline): SGHRS, YFSETQ. Losses at the gene ends were 0 bases for V and 5 bases for J; bases not matched to a gene: 5. The chain's CDR3 is CASSLGQGRHNEQFF. CDR3 DNA: TGCGCCAGCAGCTTGGGACAGGGTAGGCACAATGAGCAGTTCTTC.

The V call is TRBV7-6, the J call TRBJ2-7; the D gene is possibly TRBD2 (6 bases). The CDR3 runs to 15 residues. V was trimmed by 0 bases and J by 2 bases, leaving 11 bases between them. CDR1 and CDR2 from the germline V gene are SGHVS and FNYEAQ. The CDR3 DNA follows: TGTGCCAGCAGCTTAGCGCCCGGGAGCACCTACGAGCAGTACTTC. It yields the protein CASSLAPGSTYEQYF.